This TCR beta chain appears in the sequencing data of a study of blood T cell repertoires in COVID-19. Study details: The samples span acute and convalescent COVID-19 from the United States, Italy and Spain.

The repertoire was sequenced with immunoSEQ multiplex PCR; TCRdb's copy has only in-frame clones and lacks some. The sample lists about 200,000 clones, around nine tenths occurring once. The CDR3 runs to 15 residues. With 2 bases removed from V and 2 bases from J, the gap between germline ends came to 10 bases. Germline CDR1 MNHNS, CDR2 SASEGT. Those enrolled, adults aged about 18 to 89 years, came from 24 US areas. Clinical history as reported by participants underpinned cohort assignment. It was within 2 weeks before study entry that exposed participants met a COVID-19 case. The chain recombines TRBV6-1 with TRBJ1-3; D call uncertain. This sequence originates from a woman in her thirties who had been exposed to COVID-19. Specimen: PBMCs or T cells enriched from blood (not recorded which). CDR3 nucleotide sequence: TGTGCCAGCAGTGAATGGAGGGCCGCTGGAAACACCATATATTTT. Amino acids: CASSEWRAAGNTIYF.